The 15 T cell receptor beta chains given below trace back to one sample, sequenced in a study of identical twins. TCRdb independently ran MiXCR on the 5' RACE reads; one entry per CDR3 protein. The sample contains 200,000 or so distinct CDR3 sequences, approximately 8.3% of which appear only once. The sample was also reused in another study, on yellow fever vaccine responses in identical twins.

The sequencing sample was made of memory (CD45RO+) T cells sorted from blood. These receptors came from a woman between 18 and 29 years old in good health.

The chain has TRBV11-2 and TRBJ2-7, with 7 bases identical to TRBD2. The V and J ends lost 5 bases and 3 bases, in that order; junction bases with no gene match: 13. This CDR3 has 16 amino acids. Germline CDR1 reads SGHAT; CDR2 reads FQNNGV. Here the CDR3 reads CASSPSWLAEYYEQYF. CDR3 DNA sequence: TGTGCCAGCAGCCCCTCGTGGCTAGCGGAATACTACGAGCAGTACTTC. The full variable domain, rest sourced from reference TRBV11-2 and TRBJ2-7, is EAGVAQSPRYKIIEKRQSVAFWCNPISGHATLYWYQQILGQGPKLLIQFQNNGVVDDSQLPKDRFSAERLKGVDSTLKIQPAKLEDSAVYLCASSPSWLAEYYEQYFGPGTRLTVT.

The sample holds many counts of this clonotype. V gene TRBV20-1 combines with J gene TRBJ1-1; D possibly corresponds to TRBD1 (6 bases). The CDR3 spans 13 residues. In germline, CDR1 is DFQATT, CDR2 SNEGSKA (reference sequence). V lost 6 bases and J lost 4, with 15 bases in between. The CDR3 spells CSAEIRGGTEAFF. CDR3 DNA: TGCAGTGCCGAGATAAGGGGGGGCACTGAAGCTTTCTTT.

The CDR3 protein is CSARGGRDYEQYF. In DNA, the CDR3 is TGCAGTGCTAGAGGTGGACGCGACTACGAGCAGTACTTC. The rearrangement uses TRBV20-1 and TRBJ2-7; D gene uncertain. V dropped 1 base and J dropped 3 bases, with 10 bases sitting between them. CDR1 and CDR2 (germline): DFQATT, SNEGSKA (reference sequence). This CDR3 is built from 13 residues.

This clonotype appeared a single time. The chain recombines TRBV20-1 with TRBJ1-2, with D perhaps TRBD1 (6 bases). CDR3 length: 12 residues. V was trimmed by 5 bases and J by 6 bases, leaving 13 bases between them. CDR1 and CDR2 from the germline V gene are DFQATT and SNEGSKA (reference sequence). The CDR3 loop reads CSALQGVNGYTF. CDR3 sequence (DNA): TGCAGTGCTTTACAGGGAGTCAATGGCTACACCTTC.

This clonotype has only a few counts. The rearrangement uses TRBV3-1 and TRBJ1-1; D gene ambiguous. Looked up from germline, CDR1 is LGHDT and CDR2 is YNNKEL (reference sequence). The CDR3 is made up of 13 amino acids. Trimming stripped 4 bases from V and 1 base from J, with 7 bases between. The CDR3: CASSPWGNTEAFF. CDR3 nucleotide sequence: TGTGCCAGCAGCCCGTGGGGGAACACTGAAGCTTTCTTT.

This clonotype was detected only a few times. The chain joins TRBV7-2 to TRBJ1-1; a possible D gene is TRBD1 (5 bases). Trimming took off 3 bases at V and 11 bases at J, with 16 bases between the two ends. This CDR3 comprises 13 residues. Germline values: CDR1 SGHTA, CDR2 FQGNSA. For the CDR3, the DNA is TGTGCCAGCAGCTTGGGGCCCCTTCGCGGTGCTTTCTTT. Protein product: CASSLGPLRGAFF. The entire variable domain, with the rest obtained from reference TRBV7-2 and TRBJ1-1, is as follows: GAGVSQSPSNKVTEKGKDVELRCDPISGHTALYWYRQSLGQGLEFLIYFQGNSAPDKSGLPSDRFSAERTGGSVSTLTIQRTQQEDSAVYLCASSLGPLRGAFFGQGTRLTVV.

This clonotype came up many times. The rearrangement uses TRBV7-6 and TRBJ2-3; TRBD1 is a possible D gene (5 bases). The V and J ends lost 3 bases and 4 bases respectively, with 14 bases between them. The CDR3 length is 15 residues. Per the germline V gene, CDR1 is SGHVS and CDR2 is FNYEAQ. The CDR3 sequence: CASSFLQGGSDTQYF. Written as DNA, the CDR3 is TGTGCCAGCAGCTTTCTCCAGGGTGGATCAGATACGCAGTATTTT.

CDR3 amino acids: CASGGKGNYGYTF. The CDR3 DNA follows: TGTGCCAGCGGAGGGAAGGGGAACTATGGCTACACCTTC. This chain uses TRBV9 with TRBJ1-2, with a weak D call TRBD1 (5 bases). The CDR3 runs to 13 residues. Looked up from germline, CDR1 is SGDLS and CDR2 is YYNGEE. V was shortened by 7 bases and J by 2 bases, with 12 bases between the two germline ends.

This clonotype was seen repeatedly, ten times or more. The rearrangement links TRBV12-3 or TRBV12-4 to TRBJ1-5; 7 bases align to TRBD1. With 2 bases clipped from V and 1 base from J, the junction kept 8 bases outside the gene matches. The CDR3 totals 17 residues. The CDR3 sequence is CASSLKQGTVSNQPQHF. The CDR3 DNA follows: TGTGCCAGCAGTTTAAAACAGGGGACGGTCAGCAATCAGCCCCAGCATTTT.

This clonotype was counted ten times or more. This chain connects TRBV6-5 to TRBJ2-5, with TRBD1 matching 9 bases. Trimming took 2 bases from V and 4 from J; bases not matched to a gene: 5. The CDR3 is 15 amino acids. Germline CDR1 and CDR2: MNHEY and SVGAGI. The CDR3 loop is CASSYRGTGLETQYF. The DNA of the CDR3 is TGTGCCAGCAGTTACCGTGGGACAGGGTTAGAGACCCAGTACTTC.

This clonotype has just a few counts. This chain connects TRBV28 to TRBJ2-5; D is undetermined. This CDR3 has 14 residues. V shed 4 bases and J shed 6 bases, with 15 bases lying between them. The V gene's germline CDR1 is MDHEN and CDR2 SYDVKM. The CDR3 region has the DNA TGTGCCAGCAGTTCCGTAACGCAGAGGAAGACCCAGTACTTC. This translates into CASSSVTQRKTQYF.

The sample holds many counts of this clonotype. The gene calls are TRBV25-1 and TRBJ2-7, with D tentatively TRBD1 (6 bases). The V gene lost 3 bases and the J gene lost 6 bases, with 9 bases spanning the gap. The CDR3 spans 12 residues. Germline CDR1 and CDR2: MGHDK and SYGVNS. CDR3 region: CASSENRVEQYF. CDR3 in DNA: TGTGCCAGCAGTGAGAACAGGGTCGAGCAGTACTTC.

This chain uses TRBV18 with TRBJ2-1; TRBD1 matches 7 bases. V trimming: 3 bases; J trimming: 7 bases; junction bases outside the gene matches: 3. Germline CDR1 KGHSH, CDR2 LQKENI. The CDR3 spans 13 residues. CDR3 in DNA: TGTGCCAGCTCACCTGGGACAGTTAATGAGCAGTTCTTC. Amino acid sequence: CASSPGTVNEQFF.

This clonotype was seen more than once but under ten times. The chain employs TRBV28 and TRBJ2-7, with TRBD2 matching over 8 bases. V gave up 6 bases and J gave up 2 bases; unmatched junction bases: 9. The CDR3 consists of 15 residues. Germline V gene sequence: CDR1 MDHEN, CDR2 SYDVKM. DNA of the CDR3: TGTGCCAGCAGGCGCCCGGGACTAGGGACCTACGAGCAGTACTTC. It translates to CASRRPGLGTYEQYF.

This clonotype has a handful of counts. The V gene is TRBV7-9, the J gene TRBJ2-3; 9 positions agree with TRBD1. Looked up from germline, CDR1 is SEHNR and CDR2 is FQNEAQ (reference sequence). Unmatched junction bases numbered 4, after V lost 5 bases and J lost 4 bases. The CDR3 loop spans 14 amino acids. The CDR3 reads CASSQQGAADTQYF. In nucleotides, the CDR3 is TGTGCCAGCAGCCAACAGGGGGCTGCAGATACGCAGTATTTT.